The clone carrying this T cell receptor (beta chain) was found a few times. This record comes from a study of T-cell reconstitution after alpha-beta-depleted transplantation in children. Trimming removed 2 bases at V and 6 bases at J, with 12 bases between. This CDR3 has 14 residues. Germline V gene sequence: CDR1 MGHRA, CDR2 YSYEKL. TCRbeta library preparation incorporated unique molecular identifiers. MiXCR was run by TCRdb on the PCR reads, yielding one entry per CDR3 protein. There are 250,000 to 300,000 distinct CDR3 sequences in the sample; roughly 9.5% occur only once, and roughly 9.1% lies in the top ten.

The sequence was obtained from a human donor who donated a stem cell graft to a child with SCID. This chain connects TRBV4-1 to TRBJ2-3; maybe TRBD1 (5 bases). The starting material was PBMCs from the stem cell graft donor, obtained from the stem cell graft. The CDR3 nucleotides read TGCGCCAGCAGCCAACCGGACACGAGGGATACGCAGTATTTT. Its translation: CASSQPDTRDTQYF.